These T cell receptor beta chains were read from a single sample in a study of blood T cell repertoires in COVID-19. Repertoires were generated with immunoSEQ multiplex PCR, while TCRdb's copy carries only in-frame clones and drops some. The sample yields about 310,000 clones, around 86% seen once. Source material: peripheral blood. These TCRs come from a man in his fifties with active or convalescent COVID-19. Both conserved end residues are part of each CDR3. A D gene is named only where the DNA matches it firmly. The size field is filled for only some rows; it gives once, few, many or a size class.

clone_size d_call j_call v_call cdr3_nt cdr3_aa
NA TRBD2 TRBJ2-1 TRBV3-1/TRBV3-2 TGTGCCAGCAGAGGGGGGACTAGCCTCAATGAGCAGTTCTTC CASRGGTSLNEQFF
NA NA TRBJ1-1 TRBV6-5 TGTGCCAGCAGTTACGACCCAGGTGTAGAGACTGAAGCTTTCTTT CASSYDPGVETEAFF
NA TRBD1 TRBJ2-7 TRBV10-3 TGTGCCATCAGGGGACAGGGGGCTTCCTACGAGCAGTACTTC CAIRGQGASYEQYF
NA NA TRBJ2-1 TRBV7-8 TGTGTCAGCAGCTTACTGGGTCCCGGAACAGGGTCCGGTGAGCAGTTCTTC CVSSLLGPGTGSGEQFF
NA NA TRBJ2-5 TRBV6-2/TRBV6-3 TGTGCCAGCAGTTACAATTCCAGGGCCGACCAAGAGACCCAGTACTTC CASSYNSRADQETQYF
NA TRBD2 TRBJ2-7 TRBV25-1 TGTGCCAGCAGTGAGGGGTTCCTAGCGGGGGGCTCTTACGAGCAGTACTTC CASSEGFLAGGSYEQYF
NA NA TRBJ2-1 TRBV7-3 TGTGCCAGCAGCTTAACGGTCGGGGGGCGTCAATACAATGAGCAGTTCTTC CASSLTVGGRQYNEQFF
few TRBD1 TRBJ2-6 TRBV30 TGTGCCTGGGGGAAGCCGGGACAGTTCTTCTCTGGGGCCAACGTCCTGACTTTC CAWGKPGQFFSGANVLTF
NA NA TRBJ2-1 TRBV9 TGTGCCAGCAGCGTAGAGGACTATTGGGAGCAGTTCTTC CASSVEDYWEQFF
NA NA TRBJ1-2 TRBV11-2 TGTGCCAGCAGCCCCATTCGACAGAACTATGGCTACACCTTC CASSPIRQNYGYTF
NA NA TRBJ1-5 TRBV28 TGTGCCAGCAGTTTACGGAATCAGCCCCAGCATTTT CASSLRNQPQHF
NA NA TRBJ2-5 TRBV5-6 TGTGCCAGCAGCTTGGCAGGGGGGAGTGGTGGGTTTCTAGAGACCCAGTACTTC CASSLAGGSGGFLETQYF
NA NA TRBJ1-6 TRBV11-1 TGTGCCAGCAGCACGGGGGACAATTCACCCCTCCACTTT CASSTGDNSPLHF
NA NA TRBJ2-5 TRBV28 TGTGCCAGTCTTCACAGCAACCAAGAGACCCAGTACTTC CASLHSNQETQYF
NA TRBD1 TRBJ1-1 TRBV13 TGTGCCAGCAGCCCCGAAGGGGGCGCCGGCACTGAAGCTTTCTTT CASSPEGGAGTEAFF
NA TRBD2 TRBJ2-1 TRBV3-1/TRBV3-2 TGTGCCAGCAGCCAGCCGGGGCTAGCGGGGGGAAATGAGCAGTTCTTC CASSQPGLAGGNEQFF
NA NA TRBJ1-2 TRBV19 TGTGCCAGTAGTATAACCAGGACAGACTATGGCTACACCTTC CASSITRTDYGYTF
NA TRBD1 TRBJ1-2 TRBV2 TGTGCCAGCGTGACAGGGCCGGAAGGTGGCTACACCTTC CASVTGPEGGYTF
NA NA TRBJ1-1 TRBV19 TGTGCCAGTAGTCGGGAGCGGGGAATGAACACTGAAGCTTTCTTT CASSRERGMNTEAFF
NA NA TRBJ1-2 TRBV7-2 TGTGCCAGCAGCAGTTCATCGACAGCAGCTAACTATGGCTACACCTTC CASSSSSTAANYGYTF
NA NA TRBJ1-4 TRBV6-5 TGTGCCAGCAGTTACTCGAGCAGGGGCCCCAATGAAAAACTGTTTTTT CASSYSSRGPNEKLFF
NA NA TRBJ2-5 TRBV15 TGTGCCACCAGCAGGACGACGTTACAGGGTCGAGACGAGACCCAGTACTTC CATSRTTLQGRDETQYF
NA TRBD1 TRBJ2-1 TRBV7-9 TGTGCCAGCAGCCCAGGACAGGGGGGAAGCAATGAGCAGTTCTTC CASSPGQGGSNEQFF
NA NA TRBJ2-7 TRBV5-1 TGCGCCAGCAGCTTTGATCGCCCAATAGACGAGCAGTACTTC CASSFDRPIDEQYF
NA NA TRBJ2-3 TRBV11-2 TGTGCCAGCAGCACTACCTCAGCAGATACGCAGTATTTT CASSTTSADTQYF
NA TRBD2 TRBJ2-5 TRBV6-6 TGTGCCAGCAGTCGGGGACTAGCGGGGGGGGTCCGTGAGACCCAGTACTTC CASSRGLAGGVRETQYF
NA NA TRBJ1-1 TRBV4-3 TGCGCCAGCAGCCAAGAGGCAGGACAGTACCACTGGGACCCCACTGGCACTGAAGCTTTCTTT CASSQEAGQYHWDPTGTEAFF
NA NA TRBJ2-1 TRBV4-2 TGTGCCAGCAGCCAAGTAAATCGGGGGGAGCAGTTCTTC CASSQVNRGEQFF
NA NA TRBJ2-1 TRBV7-2 TGTGCCAGCAGCTTTCAGGGGGACTTCTACAATGAGCAGTTCTTC CASSFQGDFYNEQFF
NA TRBD1 TRBJ1-2 TRBV11-2 TGTGCCAGCAGCTCAATACGGGACAGGAGCCTTTTCAACTATGGCTACACCTTC CASSSIRDRSLFNYGYTF
NA TRBD1 TRBJ2-6 TRBV28 TGTGCCAGCAGTCTAACGGGACAGGGGATCTACCCTGGGGCCAACGTCCTGACTTTC CASSLTGQGIYPGANVLTF
NA NA TRBJ2-6 TRBV7-3 TGTGCCAGCAGTATTAACAGGGAAGCTGGGGCCAACGTCCTGACTTTC CASSINREAGANVLTF
NA NA TRBJ1-6 TRBV6-5 TGTGCCAGCAGAGAGGGAAAGTGGTCACCCCTCCACTTT CASREGKWSPLHF
NA NA TRBJ1-5 TRBV5-8 TGTGCCAGCAGCTTGGAGGGGTATCAGCCCCAGCATTTT CASSLEGYQPQHF
NA TRBD1 TRBJ2-2 TRBV5-1 TGCGCCAGCAGCTCTGGCTCAGGGGGCGGGTCCGGGGAGCTGTTTTTT CASSSGSGGGSGELFF
NA TRBD1 TRBJ1-5 TRBV2 TGTGCCAGCAGCCGACAGGGGGGCGGTCAGCCCCAGCATTTT CASSRQGGGQPQHF
few NA TRBJ2-2 TRBV10-2 TGCGCCAGCACGCGTAGCCCGAACACCGGGGAGCTGTTTTTT CASTRSPNTGELFF
NA NA TRBJ2-7 TRBV2 TGTGCCACGACACCTGGGACATCTGTGACCTACGAGCAGTACTTC CATTPGTSVTYEQYF
NA NA TRBJ2-7 TRBV7-2 TGTGCCAGCAGCCCAGGCAGGTCGATCTCCTACGAGCAGTACTTC CASSPGRSISYEQYF
NA NA TRBJ2-7 TRBV19 TGTGCCAGTAGTATAGCCCCTACTAGAGCCTCCTCCTACGAGCAGTACTTC CASSIAPTRASSYEQYF
NA NA TRBJ2-2 TRBV4-3 TGCGCCAGCAGCCAATTTACCGGGGCCGGGGAGCTGTTTTTT CASSQFTGAGELFF
NA NA TRBJ1-2 TRBV24-1 TGTGCCACCAGTGATTTGCGGGGTACCTATGGCTACACCTTC CATSDLRGTYGYTF
NA NA TRBJ1-5 TRBV2 TGTGCCAGCAGACTGGAGGGCCTCGGGAGCAATCAGCCCCAGCATTTT CASRLEGLGSNQPQHF
NA NA TRBJ2-7 TRBV3-1/TRBV3-2 TGTGCCAGCAGCCACAGGGGCGAGCAGTACTTC CASSHRGEQYF
NA NA TRBJ1-6 TRBV5-1 TGCGCCAGCAGTATGGCGGGGGCTGGAAATTCACCCCTCCACTTT CASSMAGAGNSPLHF
NA TRBD1 TRBJ1-1 TRBV2 TGTGCCAGCAGTCCCGGACAGGGGGGCACTGAAGCTTTCTTT CASSPGQGGTEAFF
NA TRBD1 TRBJ2-7 TRBV12-3/TRBV12-4 TGTGCCAGCAGTAAGGACAGGATCTACGAGCAGTACTTC CASSKDRIYEQYF
few TRBD1 TRBJ1-5 TRBV19 TGTGCCAGTAGTTTCTACAGGGGACTGGGGGACTATCAGCCCCAGCATTTT CASSFYRGLGDYQPQHF
NA TRBD1 TRBJ1-1 TRBV28 TGTGCCAGCCACGTACAGGGGACAGGTGAAGCTTTCTTT CASHVQGTGEAFF
NA NA TRBJ1-5 TRBV24-1 TGTGCCACCAGTACAGGAATCCAGCCCCAGCATTTT CATSTGIQPQHF
NA NA TRBJ1-1 TRBV2 TGTGCCAGCAGTAGAACCCGGGGTAACACTGAAGCTTTCTTT CASSRTRGNTEAFF